Each of the 3 T cell receptor beta chains below was sequenced from the same sample in a study of cytomegalovirus exposure and HLA in healthy donors. With 60 Vbeta and 13 Jbeta primers, the PCR was carried out. Assay: immunoSEQ multiplex PCR; the TCRdb copy retains only in-frame clones and omits some. The sample has about 160,000 clones; around 83% are singletons. Sequencing used PBMCs. All receptors derive from a man aged 18 to 35 in good health and CMV-seropositive.

The V and J genes are TRBV5-1 and TRBJ2-2, with D possibly matching TRBD1 (5 bases). There are 16 residues in the CDR3. The V end lost 4 bases, the J end lost 2 bases, and 15 bases lay between the germline ends. CDR1 and CDR2 from the germline V gene are SGHRS and YFSETQ. CDR3 protein: CASSRLGQVNTGELFF. CDR3 DNA sequence: TGCGCCAGCAGCCGCCTGGGGCAGGTTAACACCGGGGAGCTGTTTTTT. The variable domain in full, completed from reference TRBV5-1 and TRBJ2-2, reads KAGVTQTPRYLIKTRGQQVTLSCSPISGHRSVSWYQQTPGQGLQFLFEYFSETQRNKGNFPGRFSGRQFSNSRSEMNVSTLELGDSALYLCASSRLGQVNTGELFFGEGSRLTVL.

This rearrangement joins TRBV4-3 to TRBJ2-3, with a weak D call TRBD2 (6 bases). From germline, CDR1 is LGHNA and CDR2 YSLEER. This CDR3 is 15 amino acids long. The V end lost 1 base, the J end lost 0 bases, and 8 bases lay between the germline ends. The CDR3 loop reads CASSQGAGSTDTQYF. The CDR3, as DNA: TGCGCCAGCAGCCAAGGGGCGGGGAGCACAGATACGCAGTATTTT.

This chain joins TRBV18 and TRBJ1-1, with D possibly matching TRBD1 (6 bases). V lost 1 base and J lost 4, with 10 bases in between. The CDR3 sequence is 14 residues long. Germline CDR1 and CDR2: KGHSH and LQKENI. The CDR3 nucleotides are TGTGCCAGCTCACCACTGTCCAGGGGCACTGAAGCTTTCTTT. It encodes CASSPLSRGTEAFF. The whole variable domain, filled in from reference TRBV18 and TRBJ1-1, reads NAGVMQNPRHLVRRRGQEARLRCSPMKGHSHVYWYRQLPEEGLKFMVYLQKENIIDESGMPKERFSAEFPKEGPSILRIQQVVRGDSAAYFCASSPLSRGTEAFFGQGTRLTVV.